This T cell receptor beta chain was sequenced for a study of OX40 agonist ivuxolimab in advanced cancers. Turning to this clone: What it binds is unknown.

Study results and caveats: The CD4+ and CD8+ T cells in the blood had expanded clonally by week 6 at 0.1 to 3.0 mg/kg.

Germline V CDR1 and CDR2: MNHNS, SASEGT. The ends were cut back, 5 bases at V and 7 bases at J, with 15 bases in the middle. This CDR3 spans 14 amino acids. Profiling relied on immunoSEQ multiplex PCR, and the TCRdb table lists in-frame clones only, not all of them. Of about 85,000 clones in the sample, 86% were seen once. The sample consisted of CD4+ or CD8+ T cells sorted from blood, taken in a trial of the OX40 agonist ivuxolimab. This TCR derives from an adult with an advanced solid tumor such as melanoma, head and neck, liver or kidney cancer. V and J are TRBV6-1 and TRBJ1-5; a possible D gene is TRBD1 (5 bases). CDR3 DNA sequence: TGTGCCAGCAGTCCGAGTGAGGGGCCGCAGCCCCAGCATTTT. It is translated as CASSPSEGPQPQHF.